The TCR beta chain under discussion was sequenced for a study of human T cells and chemical hapten exposure. CDR1 and CDR2 (germline): DFQATT, SNEGSKA (reference sequence). V was clipped by 6 bases and J by 7 bases, with 15 bases between them. The CDR3 extends over 12 amino acids. Regarding time point: patch test 1, 2 weeks after DPC sensitization. The treatment is: therapeutic diphenylcyclopropenone sensitization with weekly scalp DPC. This clonotype was recorded a few times. Its antigen remains unknown. Study outcomes and limitations: Significantly greater numbers of large CDR3 similarity clusters came from expanded TCRs than from controls.

TCRdb reprocessed the RACE reads via MiXCR and lists one record per CDR3 protein. This sample has 350,000 or so distinct CDR3 sequences, with approximately 6.3% found just once. The chain links TRBV20-1 to TRBJ1-1; TRBD1 is a possible D gene (5 bases). The sample consisted of whole blood, taken in connection with sensitization to the hapten diphenylcyclopropenone (DPC). This clonotype was obtained from a woman younger than 35 with alopecia areata. Some clones in this sample may be carry-over from other donors' samples. CDR3 sequence reads: CSARGQGSEAFF. The CDR3 nucleotides are TGCAGTGCCCGAGGGCAGGGTAGTGAAGCTTTCTTT.